Given below is one T cell receptor beta chain in context. The antigen remains unidentified. Under 3 months was the duration of disease in ophthalmopathy patients, who also had a Clinical Activity Score of at least 3 and a NOSPECS grade of at least 4. Diagnoses rested on clinical symptoms, serum thyroxine and TRAb, thyroid ultrasound and orbital computed tomography. These data are taken from a study of T cells in Graves' hyperthyroidism and ophthalmopathy. Notes on the study in general: Classification by a 13 V-J model distinguished ophthalmopathy from stable hyperthyroidism. Most clonotypes that expanded in the thyroid above 0.001 also showed up in blood.

TCR beta CDR3 regions were amplified from RNA. The HTBI set primed first-round TCR CDR3 RT-PCR. One entry per CDR3 protein, called by TCRdb with MiXCR from the multiplex PCR reads. The sample carries a few hundred thousand distinct CDR3 sequences, 17% recorded once. The CDR3 totals 16 residues. Between the trimmed V and J ends, which lost 0 bases and 8 bases, there was a span of 17 bases. Germline CDR1 reads SGDLS; CDR2 reads YYNGEE. The sample was blood. The receptor's source is a woman aged 18-29 years with Graves' ophthalmopathy. The chain is built from TRBV9 and TRBJ1-4, with no clear D. The CDR3 nucleotides are TGTGCCAGCAGCGTAGGTCTAACAGCCCGGATCGAAAAACTGTTTTTT. It yields the protein CASSVGLTARIEKLFF.